Shown below are 25 T cell receptor beta chains from a single sample sequenced in a study of T cell responses to AZD1222 COVID-19 vaccine. Profiled with immunoSEQ multiplex PCR; TCRdb holds only in-frame clones, not every one. The sample holds approximately 170,000 clones; under 95% are singletons and the top ten take approximately 4.8%. The sequencing here drew on peripheral blood, taken on day 0 of AZD1222 vaccination. These receptor sequences come from an adult in good health.

This rearrangement joins TRBV7-9 to TRBJ1-2, with TRBD1 matching 9 bases. The V and J ends lost 4 bases and 4 bases, in that order; junction bases with no gene match: 1. Germline assignment: CDR1 SEHNR and CDR2 FQNEAQ (reference sequence). CDR3 length: 13 residues. DNA of the CDR3: TGTGCCAGCAGCTGGGGACAGGGCTATGGCTACACCTTC. This sequence encodes CASSWGQGYGYTF.

The rearrangement links TRBV24-1 to TRBJ1-2, with 7 bases identical to TRBD1. Germline V gene data show CDR1 as KGHDR and CDR2 as SFDVKD. The CDR3 sequence is 15 residues long. V dropped 4 bases and J dropped 2; count of bases not matched to a gene: 6. In nucleotides, the CDR3 is TGTGCCACCAGTGACCCCAGGACAGGCAACTATGGCTACACCTTC. It translates to CATSDPRTGNYGYTF.

The chain joins TRBV5-8 to TRBJ1-2; 7 bases fit TRBD1. The CDR3 runs to 14 residues. V shed 4 bases, J shed 5 bases, and the junction held 8 bases outside the gene matches. Germline lookup yields CDR1 SGHTS and CDR2 YDEGEE. CDR3 bases: TGTGCCAGCAGCACCGGGACAGCTTCATATGGCTACACCTTC. Translating it yields CASSTGTASYGYTF.

This clone was found once. The chain couples TRBV7-9 to TRBJ2-1; TRBD2 matches at 10 bases. CDR1 and CDR2 from the germline V gene are SEHNR and FQNEAQ (reference sequence). Unmatched junction bases numbered 3, after V lost 2 bases and J lost 2 bases. The CDR3 has 16 residues. This CDR3 reads CASSLMGTSAYNEQFF. Written as DNA, the CDR3 is TGTGCCAGCAGCTTAATGGGGACTAGCGCCTACAATGAGCAGTTCTTC.

The chain uses TRBV11-2 and TRBJ2-1; D uncertain. Germline-derived CDR1 and CDR2 are SGHAT and FQNNGV. Trimming removed 3 bases at V and 9 bases at J, with 9 bases between. The CDR3 sequence is 12 residues long. The CDR3 loop reads CASSFSRREQFF. The CDR3 region has the DNA TGTGCCAGCAGCTTCTCTAGACGTGAGCAGTTCTTC.

The chain uses TRBV2 and TRBJ2-1, with TRBD2 matching 8 bases. V shed 2 bases and J 4 bases; nucleotides not matched to a gene: 7. This CDR3 spans 16 amino acids. Germline lookup yields CDR1 SNHLY and CDR2 FYNNEI. CDR3 nucleotide sequence: TGTGCCAGCAGTGAACGTAGCGGGACTGATTACAATGAGCAGTTCTTC. This encodes CASSERSGTDYNEQFF.

This chain links TRBV11-2 with TRBJ1-3, with D hard to call. Germline loops: CDR1 SGHAT, CDR2 FQNNGV. The CDR3 covers 14 residues. Trimming shortened V by 5 bases and J by 8 bases, and 16 bases separated the two germline ends. CDR3 sequence: CASSLNAAVDTIYF. CDR3 DNA sequence: TGTGCCAGCAGCCTGAACGCGGCGGTTGACACCATATATTTT.

This chain links TRBV6-5 with TRBJ1-1; TRBD1 is a possible D gene (5 bases). In germline, CDR1 is MNHEY, CDR2 SVGAGI. The CDR3 runs 14 residues. V was clipped by 4 bases and J by 1 base, with 10 bases between them. CDR3 DNA sequence: TGTGCCAGCAGTTGGGGGACGGGGAACACTGAAGCTTTCTTT. It codes for CASSWGTGNTEAFF.

The chain joins TRBV30 to TRBJ1-4; D uncertain. Germline-derived CDR1 and CDR2 are GTSNPN and SVGIG (reference sequence). V lost 3 bases to trimming and J lost 0 bases, with 11 bases between them. The CDR3 has 15 amino acids. The CDR3 bases are TGTGCCTGGAGGAGAGTAGAGGCAACTAATGAAAAACTGTTTTTT. As protein: CAWRRVEATNEKLFF.

This clone appeared a single time. CDR3: CASSPSQDSPLHF. CDR3 sequence (DNA): TGTGCCAGCAGCCCCTCCCAGGATTCACCCCTCCACTTT. The chain joins TRBV3-1 (or the pseudogene TRBV3-2) to TRBJ1-6; D remains ambiguous. This CDR3 is 13 amino acids long. Trimming left V 4 bases short and J 8 bases short, with 9 bases between. Germline V gives CDR1 LGHDT, CDR2 YNNKEL (reference sequence).

This clone was observed a single time. CDR3 protein: CAIQPSSGSHRGSYNEQFF. DNA of the CDR3: TGTGCCATCCAGCCGTCTAGCGGGAGTCATAGGGGCTCCTACAATGAGCAGTTCTTC. The chain is built from TRBV15 and TRBJ2-1, with TRBD2 matching 10 bases. The V gene's germline CDR1 is LNHNV and CDR2 YYDKDF (reference sequence). This CDR3 contains 19 residues. J lost 0 bases, V lost 10 bases, and 18 bases had no gene match.

This chain joins TRBV27 and TRBJ1-5; 7 nucleotides line up with TRBD1. There are 14 residues in the CDR3. The junction had 5 bases not matched to a gene; V was cut back by 5 bases and J by 4 bases. Germline V CDR1 and CDR2: MNHEY, SMNVEV (reference sequence). As DNA, the CDR3 is TGTGCCAGCAGTCAACAGGGGAGGAATCAGCCCCAGCATTTT. Translation: CASSQQGRNQPQHF.

The V call is TRBV27, the J call TRBJ2-5; D is ambiguous. Deletions cut 5 bases from V and 2 bases from J, with 15 bases between. Germline CDR1 is MNHEY and CDR2 is SMNVEV (reference sequence). The CDR3 is 15 amino acids. CDR3 DNA: TGTGCCAGCAGTCCCCAAGTCTCCGGGCAAGAGACCCAGTACTTC. This gives the protein CASSPQVSGQETQYF.

The genes are TRBV6-2 or TRBV6-3 and TRBJ2-1; possible D gene TRBD2, 5 bases. Germline V gene lookup returns CDR1 MNHEY and CDR2 SVGEGT. This CDR3 contains 14 residues. Trimming cost V 3 bases and J 0 bases, with 6 bases left between them. The CDR3 is CASSYGSSYNEQFF. CDR3 nucleotides: TGTGCCAGCAGTTATGGGAGCTCCTACAATGAGCAGTTCTTC.

The chain's CDR3 is CASSQDPGLNYEQYF. CDR3 in DNA: TGTGCCAGCAGCCAAGACCCGGGACTAAACTACGAGCAGTACTTC. The rearrangement links TRBV4-2 to TRBJ2-7, with 7 bases lining up with TRBD2. With V trimmed by 0 bases and J by 3 bases, 5 bases remained unmatched. Germline values: CDR1 LGHNA, CDR2 YNFKEQ. CDR3 length: 15 amino acids.

This clone was observed a handful of times. The V call is TRBV5-4, the J call TRBJ2-2; 8 nucleotides line up with TRBD2. This CDR3 contains 17 residues. Germline V CDR1 and CDR2: SGHNT, YYREEE (reference sequence). V was pared by 0 bases and J by 4 bases, with 8 bases of the junction left unmatched. DNA for the CDR3: TGTGCCAGCAGCTTGGCCAGGGGAGCGGGAGTCACCGGGGAGCTGTTTTTT. This encodes CASSLARGAGVTGELFF.

This clone was seen only once. The rearrangement joins TRBV28 to TRBJ1-1, with 9 bases identical to TRBD1. The trim removed 2 bases at V and 4 bases at J, leaving 8 bases unmatched. CDR1 and CDR2 from the germline V gene are MDHEN and SYDVKM. This CDR3 is built from 16 residues. In DNA form, the CDR3 reads TGTGCCAGCAGTTTAACTCGAACAGGGGGCTTCACTGAAGCTTTCTTT. It codes for CASSLTRTGGFTEAFF. Based on the CDR3 plus reference TRBV28 and TRBJ1-1, the full variable domain is DVKVTQSSRYLVKRTGEKVFLECVQDMDHENMFWYRQDPGLGLRLIYFSYDVKMKEKGDIPEGYSVSREKKERFSLILESASTNQTSMYLCASSLTRTGGFTEAFFGQGTRLTVV.

The chain combines TRBV12-3 or TRBV12-4 with TRBJ2-5; D is perhaps TRBD2 (5 bases). The CDR3 contains 12 residues. Trimming pared 5 bases from V and 5 bases from J, leaving 9 bases between. CDR3 nucleotide sequence: TGTGCCAGCAGTGGGAGCTGGGAGACCCAGTACTTC. Translation: CASSGSWETQYF.

This clone showed up just a few times. The chain carries TRBV20-1 and TRBJ2-2; D perhaps matches TRBD2 (5 bases). Germline V gene lookup returns CDR1 DFQATT and CDR2 SNEGSKA (reference sequence). This CDR3 is built from 15 residues. Trimming took 3 bases from V and 3 from J, leaving 14 bases between them. CDR3 sequence (DNA): TGCAGTGCTAGTAGGCAGGAGCGGTACACCGGGGAGCTGTTTTTT. Protein: CSASRQERYTGELFF.

CDR3 sequence: CASRASGRTYNEQFF. CDR3 bases: TGTGCCAGCAGGGCTAGCGGGAGGACCTACAATGAGCAGTTCTTC. V gene TRBV6-5 combines with J gene TRBJ2-1; 11 positions match TRBD2. The CDR3 has 15 amino acids. The junction had 3 bases not matched to a gene; V was cut back by 6 bases and J by 2 bases. Germline V gives CDR1 MNHEY, CDR2 SVGAGI.

The CDR3 here is CASSLSLSAGEQFF. The CDR3 DNA is TGTGCCAGCAGCTTATCCTTGTCGGCGGGAGAGCAGTTCTTC. The chain couples TRBV7-9 to TRBJ2-1, with a weak D call TRBD2 (6 bases). Germline CDR1 and CDR2: SEHNR and FQNEAQ (reference sequence). The V end lost 2 bases, the J end lost 10 bases, and 15 bases lay between the germline ends. The CDR3 extends over 14 amino acids. Variable domain in full (rest from reference TRBV7-9 and TRBJ2-1): DTGVSQNPRHKITKRGQNVTFRCDPISEHNRLYWYRQTLGQGPEFLTYFQNEAQLEKSRLLSDRFSAERPKGSFSTLEIQRTEQGDSAMYLCASSLSLSAGEQFFGPGTRLTVL.

The gene calls are TRBV3-1 (or the pseudogene TRBV3-2) and TRBJ1-6; D remains ambiguous. The V end was cut by 0 bases, the J end by 11 bases, with 14 bases between. This CDR3 region has 15 residues. The germline V gene has CDR1 LGHDT and CDR2 YNNKEL (reference sequence). The CDR3 coding sequence is TGTGCCAGCAGCCAAGATCCCGGGTCGAGGGCACCCCTCCACTTT. Translation: CASSQDPGSRAPLHF.

The chain carries TRBV5-1 and TRBJ2-3; D gene ambiguous. With 0 bases removed from V and 0 bases from J, the gap between germline ends came to 11 bases. The CDR3 spans 16 residues. Per the germline V gene, CDR1 is SGHRS and CDR2 is YFSETQ. The CDR3 DNA sequence: TGCGCCAGCAGCTTGGTTGCGGCTACTAGCACAGATACGCAGTATTTT. This sequence encodes CASSLVAATSTDTQYF.

The chain is built from TRBV27 and TRBJ2-7, with D hard to call. The CDR3 is made up of 14 amino acids. CDR1 is MNHEY and CDR2 is SMNVEV in the germline V gene (reference sequence). V was shortened by 0 bases and J by 6 bases, with 12 bases between the two germline ends. CDR3 nucleotide sequence: TGTGCCAGCAGTTTATCTGTCCCAGGAGTCGAGCAGTACTTC. Its protein product is CASSLSVPGVEQYF.

The chain is built from TRBV7-9 and TRBJ2-3, with D possibly TRBD1 on 5 matching bases. V was shortened by 1 base and J by 2 bases, with 10 bases between the two germline ends. This CDR3 comprises 15 residues. The germline V gene encodes CDR1 SEHNR and CDR2 FQNEAQ (reference sequence). CDR3: CASSLGQGSTDTQYF. The CDR3 DNA sequence: TGTGCCAGCAGCTTAGGGCAGGGCTCCACAGATACGCAGTATTTT.